A selection of T cell receptor beta chains follows, all from one sample in a study of post-analysis software for immune sequencing data. A single record per CDR3 protein comes from TCRdb applying MiXCR to the PCR reads. The sample lists hundreds of thousands of distinct CDR3 sequences; around 60% were seen once. Sequencing was performed on blood. The receptors derive from a girl aged 2 to 9 with multiple sclerosis. The CDR3 runs from the conserved cysteine through the conserved F or W. A D gene is named only where the DNA matches it firmly. Clone size, where shown, is once, few, many, or a class for clones that have expanded.

clone size	V gene	D gene	J gene	CDR3 DNA	CDR3 protein
.	TRBV20-1	.	TRBJ1-1	TGCAGTGCTAGAGCGGCCTCGAACACTGAAGCTTTCTTT	CSARAASNTEAFF
.	TRBV20-1	.	TRBJ2-5	TGCAGTGCTAGAGTACCCTCACCGGGGAAGACCCAGTACTTC	CSARVPSPGKTQYF
.	TRBV20-1	.	TRBJ1-2	TGCAGTGCTAGCTTGGGGGGCGGGTATGGCTACACCTTC	CSASLGGGYGYTF
.	TRBV7-2	.	TRBJ1-2	TGTGCCAGCAGCTTAGGGCAGGGGAAGTATGGCTACACCTTC	CASSLGQGKYGYTF
.	TRBV7-9	.	TRBJ1-4	TGTGCCAGCAGCCCGGCGAGTGAAAAACTGTTTTTT	CASSPASEKLFF
few	TRBV9	.	TRBJ2-7	TGTGCCAGCAGCACATCCGATTTAACACCCTACGAGCAGTACTTC	CASSTSDLTPYEQYF
few	TRBV4-2	TRBD2	TRBJ2-5	TGTGCCAGCAGCCAACCGCCGGGACTAGCGGAAGAGACCCAGTACTTC	CASSQPPGLAEETQYF
few	TRBV10-3	TRBD2	TRBJ2-7	TGTGCCATCAGTGAGTCGATAGGACTAGGCTACGAGCAGTACTTC	CAISESIGLGYEQYF
.	TRBV10-1	.	TRBJ2-3	TGCGCCAGCAGTACCGACAGGGAGGCAGATACGCAGTATTTT	CASSTDREADTQYF
.	TRBV10-3	TRBD1	TRBJ1-1	TGTGCCATACAGGGGGTCAACACTGAAGCTTTCTTT	CAIQGVNTEAFF
once	TRBV20-1	.	TRBJ2-1	TGCAGTGCTAGATCCCGGCGGGACGACTCCTACAATGAGCAGTTCTTC	CSARSRRDDSYNEQFF
few	TRBV6-5	.	TRBJ1-2	TGTGCCAGCAGGATTCTTACCAGGGGCAGCTATGGCTACACCTTC	CASRILTRGSYGYTF
few	TRBV20-1	.	TRBJ2-5	TGCAGTGCTAGATTACAGAATCAAGAGACCCAGTACTTC	CSARLQNQETQYF
.	TRBV7-8	.	TRBJ1-1	TGTGCCAGCAGCTTTTCCCCACGGGACACTGAAGCTTTCTTT	CASSFSPRDTEAFF
.	TRBV15	TRBD1	TRBJ1-2	TGTGCCACCAGCAGGGGAGTGACAGGGTCGGGCTATGGCTACACCTTC	CATSRGVTGSGYGYTF
.	TRBV7-7	.	TRBJ2-3	TGTGCCAGCAGCGCATCGGGGGTTGACACAGATACGCAGTATTTT	CASSASGVDTDTQYF
few	TRBV19	TRBD1	TRBJ1-6	TGTGCCAGTACCGACAGGGGGGATAATTCACCCCTCCACTTT	CASTDRGDNSPLHF
.	TRBV18	.	TRBJ1-2	TGTGCCAGCTCACTCCTCCTAGGACAAGACTATGGCTACACCTTC	CASSLLLGQDYGYTF
.	TRBV20-1	.	TRBJ2-3	TGCAGTGCTACCGCCCCTGATACGCAGTATTTT	CSATAPDTQYF
.	TRBV6-2/TRBV6-3	.	TRBJ2-6	TGTGCCAGCAGTTACGATTACGGGGCTGGGGCCAACGTCCTGACTTTC	CASSYDYGAGANVLTF
.	TRBV4-1	TRBD2	TRBJ2-7	TGCGCCAGCAGCCAAGATTCTAGCGGGAGGACCTCCTACGAGCAGTACTTC	CASSQDSSGRTSYEQYF
.	TRBV5-1	TRBD2	TRBJ2-3	TGCGCCAGCATGGCTAGCGGTTTCACAGATACGCAGTATTTT	CASMASGFTDTQYF
.	TRBV6-5	TRBD1	TRBJ2-3	TGTGCCAGTGGACAGGCGCCAGATACGCAGTATTTT	CASGQAPDTQYF
.	TRBV10-1	.	TRBJ2-1	TGCGCCAGCAGCCCCTCGACCAGCACCTACAATGAGCAGTTCTTC	CASSPSTSTYNEQFF
few	TRBV7-9	.	TRBJ2-7	TGTGCCAGCAGCTTGAGGGACTCAACCTACGAGCAGTACTTC	CASSLRDSTYEQYF
.	TRBV4-2	TRBD1	TRBJ1-2	TGTGCCAGCAGCCAAGGAGACAGGGGGATCGGATTGGACTACACCTTC	CASSQGDRGIGLDYTF
.	TRBV5-1	TRBD2	TRBJ2-1	TGCGCCAGCAGCTTGCCTCGACTAGCGGGAGGTATCAATGAGCAGTTCTTC	CASSLPRLAGGINEQFF
.	TRBV29-1	TRBD1	TRBJ2-3	TGCAGCGTCGCAAACTTTCGACAGGGGGCGCTTACAGATACGCAGTATTTT	CSVANFRQGALTDTQYF
.	TRBV7-9	TRBD2	TRBJ2-7	TGTGCCAGCAGCCCGGATGGGGGGGACTACGAGCAGTACTTC	CASSPDGGDYEQYF
.	TRBV10-3	.	TRBJ2-1	TGTGCCATCAGTGAGTCTTGGGGGAGCTCCTACAATGAGCAGTTCTTC	CAISESWGSSYNEQFF
.	TRBV11-3	.	TRBJ2-3	TGTGCCAGCAGCTTTAGAGGGGTGACAGATACGCAGTATTTT	CASSFRGVTDTQYF
few	TRBV3-1	TRBD1	TRBJ1-1	TGTGCCAGCAGCCAAGGTGACAGGGGACGTGAAGCTTTCTTT	CASSQGDRGREAFF
few	TRBV29-1	.	TRBJ2-3	TGCAGCGTTGAGGTGGATACGCAGTATTTT	CSVEVDTQYF
.	TRBV18	TRBD1	TRBJ1-2	TGTGCCAGCTCACCATCGGGACAGGGGAACTATGGCTACACCTTC	CASSPSGQGNYGYTF
.	TRBV20-1	.	TRBJ1-1	TGCAGTGCTAGAGATCCACAGGGTGGGAACACTGAAGCTTTCTTT	CSARDPQGGNTEAFF
.	TRBV5-1	.	TRBJ1-1	TGCGCCAGCAGCTTGGATCCAGGGCTTATGAACACTGAAGCTTTCTTT	CASSLDPGLMNTEAFF
.	TRBV18	.	TRBJ2-3	TGTACCAGCTCACCCAATCGGGAATCAGATACGCAGTATTTT	CTSSPNRESDTQYF
few	TRBV20-1	.	TRBJ2-6	TGCAGTGCTGGGGGCGAGGGAACCGGGGCCAACGTCCTGACTTTC	CSAGGEGTGANVLTF
.	TRBV19	TRBD2	TRBJ2-1	TGTGCCAGTAGTAAACTAGCGGGAGAGTACAATGAGCAGTTCTTC	CASSKLAGEYNEQFF
few	TRBV7-2	TRBD2	TRBJ2-7	TGTGCCAGCAGCTTTTCCGGGACTAGCGGGAGAACGAGCGAGCAGTACTTC	CASSFSGTSGRTSEQYF
.	TRBV12-3/TRBV12-4	TRBD2	TRBJ2-5	TGTGCCAGCAGTTTACAAGGACTAGCGGGAGCAGAGACCCAGTACTTC	CASSLQGLAGAETQYF